These 26 T cell receptor beta chains were all obtained from the same sample, sequenced in a study of T cell responses to AZD1222 COVID-19 vaccine. Data came from immunoSEQ multiplex PCR; TCRdb stores just in-frame clones and leaves some out. This table holds approximately 70,000 clones, 88% found once. The material sequenced was peripheral blood, taken 28 days after the second dose of the MenACWY control vaccine. These receptor sequences come from an adult who received the MenACWY meningococcal vaccine as a control.

With regard to this clone: Other DNA sequences within the sample encode an identical CDR3. The V gene is TRBV19, the J gene TRBJ1-1, with a weak D call TRBD1 (6 bases). V was pared by 5 bases and J by 0 bases, with 7 bases between. Germline assignment: CDR1 LNHDA and CDR2 SQIVND (reference sequence). The CDR3 consists of 13 residues. The DNA for the CDR3 is TGTGCCAGTAGTCAGGGGATGAACACTGAAGCTTTCTTT. Translating gives CASSQGMNTEAFF.

This clone was counted a single time. The chain carries TRBV19 and TRBJ1-4; D uncertain. The CDR3 has 15 amino acids. V gave up 1 base and J gave up 5 bases, with 11 bases separating them. From germline, CDR1 is LNHDA and CDR2 SQIVND (reference sequence). The CDR3 bases are TGTGCCAGTAGTATAGTCCGGCTGGAAAATGAAAAACTGTTTTTT. Protein: CASSIVRLENEKLFF.

V is TRBV3-1 (or the pseudogene TRBV3-2) and J is TRBJ2-3; D unclear. Germline V gene sequence: CDR1 LGHDT, CDR2 YNNKEL (reference sequence). This CDR3 region has 13 residues. V lost 0 bases and J lost 9, with 10 bases in between. The CDR3 DNA reads TGTGCCAGCAGCCAAGATAGGGTGGGAACGCAGTATTTT. This translates into CASSQDRVGTQYF.

The CDR3 is CASSLMGDGTEAFF. In DNA form, the CDR3 reads TGTGCCAGCAGCTTGATGGGGGATGGCACTGAAGCTTTCTTT. The chain employs TRBV5-8 and TRBJ1-1; tentative D call: TRBD1 (5 bases). With 1 base removed from V and 4 bases from J, the gap between germline ends came to 11 bases. The CDR3 runs 14 residues. CDR1 is SGHTS, CDR2 YDEGEE, per germline.

The J gene is TRBJ2-1, the V gene TRBV5-8; D is ambiguous. Germline V gene lookup returns CDR1 SGHTS and CDR2 YDEGEE. This CDR3 is built from 12 residues. V dropped 4 bases and J dropped 9 bases, with 11 bases sitting between them. The CDR3 loop is CASSPRKSEQFF. DNA of the CDR3: TGTGCCAGCAGCCCGAGAAAAAGTGAGCAGTTCTTC. The whole variable domain, remainder taken from reference TRBV5-8 and TRBJ2-1, is EAGVTQSPTHLIKTRGQQATLRCSPISGHTSVYWYQQALGLGLQFLLWYDEGEERNRGNFPPRFSGRQFPNYSSELNVNALELEDSALYLCASSPRKSEQFFGPGTRLTVL.

This chain uses TRBV9 with TRBJ2-2; perhaps TRBD1 as D (5 bases). Germline CDR1 is SGDLS and CDR2 is YYNGEE. This CDR3 has 16 amino acids. V dropped 4 bases and J dropped 8 bases, with 21 bases sitting between them. Here the CDR3 reads CASSSSPDQGVGELFF. CDR3 in DNA: TGTGCCAGCAGCTCCTCACCCGATCAGGGTGTTGGGGAGCTGTTTTTT.

The rearrangement uses TRBV25-1 and TRBJ1-6, with D possibly TRBD1 on 6 matching bases. The germline V gene encodes CDR1 MGHDK and CDR2 SYGVNS. V lost 7 bases and J 7 bases, leaving 11 bases between the germline ends. This CDR3 contains 13 residues. The CDR3 sequence is CASTGGRNSPLHF. The CDR3 DNA reads TGTGCCAGCACCGGGGGGCGAAATTCACCCCTCCACTTT.

This clone occurred once. The CDR3 spells CAWSVVYSPLHF. CDR3 bases: TGTGCCTGGAGTGTAGTATATTCACCCCTCCACTTT. V usage is TRBV30 and J usage is TRBJ1-6; D gene ambiguous. This CDR3 is 12 amino acids long. Germline assignment: CDR1 GTSNPN and CDR2 SVGIG (reference sequence). Trimming shortened V by 0 bases and J by 8 bases, and 5 bases separated the two germline ends.

V and J are TRBV13 and TRBJ1-1; 8 positions match TRBD1. There are 14 residues in the CDR3. Germline V CDR1 and CDR2: PRHDT, FYEKMQ (reference sequence). V lost 3 bases, J lost 3 bases, and 3 bases stayed unmatched. CDR3 amino acids: CASSLGQADTEAFF. The CDR3 bases are TGTGCCAGCAGCTTGGGACAGGCTGACACTGAAGCTTTCTTT.

V and J are TRBV19 and TRBJ1-1, with D perhaps TRBD1 (6 bases). Trimming took off 3 bases at V and 2 bases at J, with 13 bases between the two ends. Germline CDR1 and CDR2: LNHDA and SQIVND (reference sequence). The CDR3 length is 15 residues. In nucleotides, the CDR3 is TGTGCCAGTAGTATGGAGGGGGGGTTCAACACTGAAGCTTTCTTT. Protein: CASSMEGGFNTEAFF.

This clone was seen just once. The CDR3 is CASTGLLYGELFF. In nucleotides, the CDR3 is TGTGCCAGCACCGGACTATTGTACGGGGAGCTGTTTTTT. J is TRBJ2-2 and V is TRBV12-3 or TRBV12-4; the D gene is possibly TRBD2 (6 bases). The CDR3 spans 13 residues. Trimming shortened V by 7 bases and J by 7 bases, and 13 bases separated the two germline ends.

The J gene is TRBJ2-3, the V gene TRBV3-1 (or the pseudogene TRBV3-2), with a tentative D call TRBD2 (6 bases). The germline V gene has CDR1 LGHDT and CDR2 YNNKEL (reference sequence). With 4 bases removed from V and 2 bases from J, the gap between germline ends came to 16 bases. The CDR3 contains 16 residues. The chain's CDR3 is CASSPSGGTLTDTQYF. The CDR3 nucleotides read TGTGCCAGCAGCCCCTCGGGCGGGACCCTCACAGATACGCAGTATTTT.

The V call is TRBV5-1, the J call TRBJ1-2; TRBD1 matches at 7 bases. The germline V gene has CDR1 SGHRS and CDR2 YFSETQ. Trimming cost V 4 bases and J 3 bases; bases outside gene matches: 6. This CDR3 spans 14 amino acids. The CDR3 loop reads CASSQGGIDYGYTF. In nucleotides, the CDR3 is TGCGCCAGCAGCCAGGGGGGGATCGACTATGGCTACACCTTC.

In its sample, this clone was seen once. The chain carries TRBV5-6 and TRBJ1-1; D remains ambiguous. V dropped 0 bases and J dropped 0 bases, with 9 bases sitting between them. The CDR3 consists of 15 residues. Germline CDR1 is SGHDT and CDR2 is YYEEEE. CDR3 nucleotide sequence: TGTGCCAGCAGCTTGGGCTACGGTATGAACACTGAAGCTTTCTTT. Protein: CASSLGYGMNTEAFF. Full variable domain (rest looked up from reference TRBV5-6 and TRBJ1-1): DAGVTQSPTHLIKTRGQQVTLRCSPKSGHDTVSWYQQALGQGPQFIFQYYEEEERQRGNFPDRFSGHQFPNYSSELNVNALLLGDSALYLCASSLGYGMNTEAFFGQGTRLTVV.

Here the CDR3 DNA reads TGTGCCAGCAGACCAGGGGGTTTTGGTGGCTACACCTTC. It yields the protein CASRPGGFGGYTF. The rearrangement links TRBV7-8 to TRBJ1-2, with TRBD1 matching 7 bases. Germline V CDR1 and CDR2: SGHVS, FQNEAQ. Unmatched junction bases numbered 8, after V lost 6 bases and J lost 7 bases. This CDR3 spans 13 amino acids.

The rearrangement uses TRBV5-6 and TRBJ1-6; D call uncertain. The CDR3 extends over 15 amino acids. V was cut by 3 bases and J by 4 bases, with 11 bases left in between. Looked up from germline, CDR1 is SGHDT and CDR2 is YYEEEE. The CDR3 loop reads CASSSRGRYNSPLHF. The CDR3 coding sequence is TGTGCCAGCAGCTCCCGGGGTAGATATAATTCACCCCTCCACTTT.

The rearrangement joins TRBV6-4 to TRBJ1-2; perhaps TRBD1 as D (5 bases). V lost 7 bases and J lost 8, with 20 bases in between. This CDR3 has 14 amino acids. Germline V CDR1 and CDR2: MRHNA, SNTAGT. CDR3 in DNA: TGTGCCAGCACCCAAGGGGTCGGTACCGGCGGCTACACCTTC. It encodes CASTQGVGTGGYTF.

The chain combines TRBV4-2 with TRBJ2-2; D is undetermined. The V and J ends lost 4 bases and 4 bases respectively, with 16 bases between them. CDR1 is LGHNA, CDR2 YNFKEQ, per germline. The CDR3 runs to 16 residues. The DNA for the CDR3 is TGTGCCAGCAGCCCCACCGGTGGCTCAAGCACCGGGGAGCTGTTTTTT. Protein sequence: CASSPTGGSSTGELFF.

This clone has ten or more counts. V is TRBV29-1 and J is TRBJ1-2; 10 bases agree with TRBD1. This CDR3 is built from 13 residues. The junction had 4 bases not matched to a gene; V was cut back by 1 base and J by 8 bases. Germline V lookup: CDR1 SQVTM, CDR2 ANQGSEA. The CDR3 DNA follows: TGCAGCGTTGAAGTCGGACAGGGGGGCGGCTACACCTTC. This gives the protein CSVEVGQGGGYTF. Based on the CDR3 plus reference TRBV29-1 and TRBJ1-2, the full variable domain is SAVISQKPSRDICQRGTSLTIQCQVDSQVTMMFWYRQQPGQSLTLIATANQGSEATYESGFVIDKFPISRPNLTFSTLTVSNMSPEDSSIYLCSVEVGQGGGYTFGSGTRLTVV.

This clone was counted once. The V gene is TRBV12-2, the J gene TRBJ1-4; no check of the table's D call, TRBD1, against the DNA was made. TRBV12-2 is an annotated pseudogene. CDR3 length: 16 residues. CDR3 amino acids: CASRLAETGVNEKLFF. The DNA of the CDR3 is TGTGCAAGTCGCTTAGCTGAGACAGGGGTGAATGAAAAACTGTTTTTT.

The chain is built from TRBV7-9 and TRBJ1-3; D might be TRBD1 (6 bases). V shed 11 bases and J shed 0 bases, with 14 bases lying between them. The CDR3 extends over 14 amino acids. Germline CDR1 and CDR2: SEHNR and FQNEAQ (reference sequence). CDR3 nucleotide sequence: TGTGCCGGAAAACGGACAGTCTCTGGAAACACCATATATTTT. This gives the protein CAGKRTVSGNTIYF.

The chain employs TRBV18 and TRBJ2-7; 8 positions agree with TRBD1. This CDR3 contains 17 residues. CDR1 and CDR2 from the germline V gene are KGHSH and LQKENI. V lost 0 bases, J lost 0 bases, and 7 bases stayed unmatched. The CDR3 sequence is CASSPPSGGFSSYEQYF. The CDR3, as DNA: TGTGCCAGCTCACCACCATCAGGGGGCTTCTCCTCCTACGAGCAGTACTTC.

This chain uses TRBV4-2 with TRBJ2-1; D remains unclear. The CDR3 runs to 11 residues. V was trimmed by 10 bases and J by 8 bases, leaving 12 bases between them. Germline CDR1 LGHNA, CDR2 YNFKEQ. The CDR3 loop reads CATYRNDEQFF. The CDR3 DNA follows: TGTGCCACTTACCGTAACGATGAGCAGTTCTTC.

The chain joins TRBV27 to TRBJ2-7; D tentatively fits TRBD1 or TRBD2 (7 bases each). V was trimmed by 6 bases and J by 2 bases, leaving 14 bases between them. The CDR3 sequence is 14 residues long. CDR1 and CDR2 (germline): MNHEY, SMNVEV (reference sequence). CDR3 sequence: CASRKAGGAYEQYF. As DNA, the CDR3 is TGTGCCAGCAGAAAAGCAGGGGGGGCCTACGAGCAGTACTTC.

The V gene is TRBV5-8, the J gene TRBJ1-4; weak D call: TRBD1 (6 bases). CDR1 SGHTS and CDR2 YDEGEE come from the germline V gene. CDR3 length equals 15 residues. With 4 bases removed from V and 3 bases from J, the gap between germline ends came to 13 bases. CDR3 sequence: CASSLQGRANEKLFF. The CDR3, as DNA: TGTGCCAGCAGCCTCCAGGGGAGGGCTAATGAAAAACTGTTTTTT.

The chain has TRBV7-2 and TRBJ1-2; 9 bases align to TRBD1. CDR1 is SGHTA and CDR2 is FQGNSA in the germline V gene. Trimming cost V 4 bases and J 5 bases; bases outside gene matches: 8. The CDR3 length is 15 residues. The chain's CDR3 is CASSSLPGQGYGYTF. CDR3 sequence (DNA): TGTGCCAGCAGCTCTCTTCCGGGACAGGGATATGGCTACACCTTC.